Described below is a single T cell receptor beta chain sequence and its context. The antigen it recognizes is unknown. No clone much larger than this one lies a single base away; base qualities are absent. Patients with autoimmune disease history or receiving systemic immunosuppression were excluded from the trial. Peripheral blood for TCR sequencing was collected from all dose cohorts at baseline, on cycle 4 day 1, and on cycle 7 day 1. Samples came from an open-label, multicenter, first-in-human phase I dose-escalation trial of ivuxolimab. The trial enrolled adults with locally advanced or metastatic head and neck squamous cell, hepatocellular, melanoma or renal cell carcinoma. Before TCR sequencing, CD4+ T cells and CD8+ T cells from peripheral blood were sorted into separate populations. This specimen belongs to a study of OX40 agonist ivuxolimab in advanced cancers. Regarding the complete study: The costimulatory receptor OX40 (CD134) was targeted by ivuxolimab, a fully human IgG2 agonistic monoclonal antibody. The point of sequencing TCRbeta in the periphery was to test whether ivuxolimab changed TCR sequence diversity and drove clonal T-cell expansion. Intravenous ivuxolimab was administered to patients every 2 weeks at six dose levels: 0.01, 0.1, 0.3, 1.5, 3 and 10 mg/kg. The dose-escalation cohort was roughly 87% male with a mean age of about 60 years, ranging from about 23 to 85. Of the approximately 50 dose-escalation patients, hepatocellular carcinoma was present in 19, melanoma in roughly 15, renal cell carcinoma in 9 and head and neck cancer in 9. The monotherapy dose-escalation portion (N ≈ 56 patients) of the phase I ivuxolimab trial is reported in the paper. Partial responses were achieved by three dose-escalation patients, of whom one had hepatocellular carcinoma and two had cutaneous melanoma. Prior anti-PD-1, anti-PD-L1 or anti-CTLA-4 therapy was permitted, and checkpoint inhibitors had been received by 40% to 50% of dose-escalation patients. Here is what the overall study found, with its caveats: Low levels of normalized T-cell clonal expansion were also shown by some nonresponding patients. Clonal expansion of both CD4+ and CD8+ blood T cells was observed from baseline to week 6 at doses 0.1 to 3.0 mg/kg. On average, CD8+ T cells showed more expanded clones than CD4+ T cells after ivuxolimab. In the 0.1-3.0 mg/kg groups, partial responders had among the lowest normalized peripheral clonal expansion, particularly in CD8+ T cells. The antigen specificity of the peripheral T cells that underwent clonal expansion was not determined.

Genomic DNA was extracted from sorted cells for sequencing of the TCRbeta CDR3 region. TCRbeta CDR3 regions were sequenced using the immunoSEQ Assay. The source is immuneACCESS, and TCRdb retained only in-frame sequences with V and J called. Part of the clones is not carried over; for the studies checked, unresolved V genes explain less than half of this, and the remainder is unexplained. In all, the sample holds approximately 44,000 clones, and roughly 92% of those were seen once. 13% to 15% of the sample is in the top ten clones. Relative to germline, V is 3 bases shorter and J is 4 bases shorter, with 9 bases between their ends. The CDR3 starts with the cysteine, ends with the phenylalanine, and has 13 residues. The DNA shown is the 39-base CDR3, in frame from base 1. Reading the germline V gene (reference sequence) gives CDR1 MNHEY and CDR2 SMNVEV.

This sample comprised CD4+ or CD8+ T cells sorted from blood, obtained in a trial of the OX40 agonist ivuxolimab. The chain is assembled from TRBV27 and TRBJ1-2; the D gene cannot be resolved reliably. The sequence derives from an adult with an advanced solid tumor such as melanoma, head and neck, liver or kidney cancer. Read as DNA, the sequence is TGTGCCAGCAGTTTGCGGGGTGTCTATGGCTACACCTTC. Its translation is CASSLRGVYGYTF.